Listed here are 29 T cell receptor beta chains from one sample, sequenced in a study of shared clonotypes between healthy human individuals. The table came from immunoSEQ multiplex PCR; TCRdb's copy has only in-frame clones and leaves some out. This sample has some 480,000 clones, with around 80% found just once. Sequenced sample: PBMCs. The receptor set was obtained from a woman aged 35 to 49 in good health. Some clones in this sample may be carry-over from other donors' samples.

To note about this clone: A read error may account for a junction end that differs from germline. The DNA for the CDR3 is TGTGCCAGTAGCATAGGCAACGCGAACACTGAAGCTTTCTTT. This codes for CASSIGNANTEAFF. The chain employs TRBV19 and TRBJ1-1; D is unclear. The CDR3 has 14 residues. Germline CDR1 is LNHDA and CDR2 is SQIVND (reference sequence).

In regard to this clone: Within the sample, other DNA sequences also encode this same CDR3. The DNA of the CDR3 is TGTGCCAGCAGCTTAGGACCGAACCAAGAGACCCAGTACTTC. Protein product: CASSLGPNQETQYF. The V and J genes are TRBV7-3 and TRBJ2-5; D not resolved. The CDR3 loop spans 14 amino acids. The V and J ends lost 2 bases and 0 bases respectively, with 7 bases between them. CDR1 is SGHTA, CDR2 FQGTGA, per germline.

This chain joins TRBV28 and TRBJ2-1; D remains unclear. Trimming removed 5 bases from V and 1 base from J, with 12 bases in between. Germline assignment: CDR1 MDHEN and CDR2 SYDVKM. This CDR3 has 15 amino acids. CDR3 nucleotide sequence: TGTGCCAGCAGTCTAACTTTTAATTCCTACAATGAGCAGTTCTTC. Its translation is CASSLTFNSYNEQFF.

CDR3 protein: CASSRDPGTEAFF. DNA for the CDR3: TGCGCCAGCAGTAGGGATCCTGGCACTGAAGCTTTCTTT. The genes are TRBV10-1 and TRBJ1-1; no definite D call. V was cut by 5 bases and J by 4 bases, with 11 bases left in between. CDR1 WNHNN and CDR2 SYGVQD come from the germline V gene (reference sequence). This CDR3 has 13 residues.

This clone was seen a single time. A clone one base away is much larger, so this may be a read error. The CDR3 DNA reads as TGTGCCTGGCACGGGGGGCTTGGGGCCAACGTCCTGACTTTC. Translated, it gives CAWHGGLGANVLTF. V is TRBV30 and J is TRBJ2-6, with a possible D match to TRBD2 (7 bases). CDR1 and CDR2 from the germline V gene are GTSNPN and SVGIG (reference sequence). V lost 5 bases to trimming and J lost 3 bases, with 11 bases between them. The CDR3 has 14 amino acids.

This chain links TRBV5-1 with TRBJ2-5; tentative D call: TRBD2 (6 bases). The end of the DNA is better explained by TRBJ2-7, so the J call may be wrong. Per germline, CDR1 SGHRS and CDR2 YFSETQ. This CDR3 has 14 residues. The CDR3 spells CASSLLASEYEQYF. The CDR3 DNA sequence: TGCGCCAGCAGCTTGCTGGCTAGCGAGTACGAGCAGTACTTC.

The chain recombines TRBV7-9 with TRBJ2-5; D is perhaps TRBD2 (6 bases). The germline V and J ends were trimmed by 4 bases and 1 base, with 13 bases remaining between them. Germline lookup yields CDR1 SEHNR and CDR2 FQNEAQ (reference sequence). This CDR3 spans 15 amino acids. The CDR3 loop is CASSSPLAPQETQYF. For the CDR3, the DNA is TGTGCCAGCAGCTCCCCTCTAGCGCCCCAAGAGACCCAGTACTTC.

The chain carries TRBV19 and TRBJ2-3; no definite D call. With 5 bases removed from V and 6 bases from J, the gap between germline ends came to 9 bases. CDR1 LNHDA and CDR2 SQIVND come from the germline V gene (reference sequence). The CDR3 is 12 amino acids. CDR3 residues: CASSVAGDTQYF. For the CDR3, the DNA is TGTGCCAGTAGTGTAGCCGGGGATACGCAGTATTTT. Based on the CDR3 plus reference TRBV19 and TRBJ2-3, the full variable domain is DGGITQSPKYLFRKEGQNVTLSCEQNLNHDAMYWYRQDPGQGLRLIYYSQIVNDFQKGDIAEGYSVSREKKESFPLTVTSAQKNPTAFYLCASSVAGDTQYFGPGTRLTVL.

The chain combines TRBV30 with TRBJ1-5; TRBD1 matches 8 bases. The ends lost 5 bases at V and 9 bases at J; junction bases unmatched: 12. This CDR3 has 14 amino acids. Per germline, CDR1 GTSNPN and CDR2 SVGIG (reference sequence). The CDR3 protein is CAWGQRTGKGPQHF. CDR3 bases: TGTGCCTGGGGGCAGCGGACAGGGAAGGGGCCCCAGCATTTT.

V usage is TRBV6-1 and J usage is TRBJ1-1; no firm D call. Trimming cost V 7 bases and J 2 bases, with 8 bases left between them. The CDR3 covers 12 residues. The germline CDR1 and CDR2 sequences are MNHNS and SASEGT. The CDR3 nucleotides are TGTGCCAGCATTCGCGTAAACACTGAAGCTTTCTTT. Translating it yields CASIRVNTEAFF.

The chain combines TRBV5-4 with TRBJ2-6; D possibly corresponds to TRBD1 (6 bases). The CDR3 has 17 residues. The germline gives CDR1 SGHNT, CDR2 YYREEE (reference sequence). The V and J ends lost 4 bases and 4 bases respectively, with 18 bases between them. Here the CDR3 reads CASSPAAGALGANVLTF. In DNA, the CDR3 is TGTGCCAGCAGCCCCGCGGCAGGGGCATTGGGGGCCAACGTCCTGACTTTC.

V and J are TRBV6-5 and TRBJ2-1; D ambiguous. Trimming stripped 0 bases from V and 10 bases from J, with 7 bases between. The CDR3 is made up of 12 amino acids. The germline V gene encodes CDR1 MNHEY and CDR2 SVGAGI. CDR3 region: CASSYSLGEQFF. The CDR3 DNA reads TGTGCCAGCAGTTACTCCTTAGGGGAGCAGTTCTTC.

V and J are TRBV5-6 and TRBJ1-1, with D unclear. V lost 4 bases to trimming and J lost 7 bases, with 17 bases between them. CDR3 length equals 14 residues. Germline V gene lookup returns CDR1 SGHDT and CDR2 YYEEEE. For the CDR3, the DNA is TGTGCCAGCAGCCCCGATCCGAACGTCCGTGAAGCTTTCTTT. It yields the protein CASSPDPNVREAFF.

In its sample, this clone was seen a few times. The chain has TRBV5-4 and TRBJ2-5; 8 nucleotides match TRBD1. The CDR3 spans 16 residues. J lost 4 bases, V lost 4 bases, and 12 bases had no gene match. Germline CDR1 SGHNT, CDR2 YYREEE (reference sequence). CDR3 region: CASSTSGGTGGETQYF. CDR3 sequence (DNA): TGTGCCAGCAGCACCTCAGGGGGGACAGGCGGAGAGACCCAGTACTTC.

The chain couples TRBV7-8 to TRBJ2-5; the match to TRBD1 covers 7 bases. V gave up 5 bases and J gave up 5 bases; unmatched junction bases: 17. The CDR3 length is 17 residues. In germline, CDR1 is SGHVS, CDR2 FQNEAQ. CDR3 amino acids: CASSIQGITASGETQYF. The CDR3 DNA sequence: TGTGCCAGCAGCATACAGGGGATTACTGCTAGTGGGGAGACCCAGTACTTC.

This clone was detected only once. This chain links TRBV6-1 with TRBJ2-1, with D perhaps matching TRBD2 (5 bases). The CDR3 extends over 12 amino acids. The ends were cut back, 5 bases at V and 9 bases at J, with 11 bases in the middle. CDR1 and CDR2 from the germline V gene are MNHNS and SASEGT. The DNA for the CDR3 is TGTGCCAGCAGTCGGGAATTGGGTGAGCAGTTCTTC. It yields the protein CASSRELGEQFF.

As regards this clone: One junction end disagrees with the germline gene, perhaps due to a read error. The chain employs TRBV5-1 and TRBJ2-5, with D possibly TRBD1 on 6 matching bases. This CDR3 spans 13 amino acids. The germline V gene has CDR1 SGHRS and CDR2 YFSETQ. CDR3 residues: CASSFRTEEIQYF. CDR3 nucleotide sequence: TGCGCCAGCAGCTTCAGGACAGAAGAGATCCAGTACTTC. The complete variable domain, with remaining parts taken from reference TRBV5-1 and TRBJ2-5, reads KAGVTQTPRYLIKTRGQQVTLSCSPISGHRSVSWYQQTPGQGLQFLFEYFSETQRNKGNFPGRFSGRQFSNSRSEMNVSTLELGDSALYLCASSFRTEEIQYFGPGTRLLVL.

The chain carries TRBV4-1 and TRBJ1-4, with a possible D match to TRBD1 (6 bases). Germline V CDR1 and CDR2: MGHRA, YSYEKL. V was cut by 1 base and J by 5 bases, with 14 bases left in between. The CDR3 has 16 residues. CDR3 sequence reads: CASSQGGRTANEKLFF. CDR3 DNA: TGCGCCAGCAGCCAAGGGGGGCGGACAGCAAATGAAAAACTGTTTTTT.

The chain links TRBV6-4 to TRBJ2-3; 7 nucleotides align to TRBD2. The germline V gene has CDR1 MRHNA and CDR2 SNTAGT. The CDR3 covers 15 residues. V shed 2 bases, J shed 1 base, and the junction held 3 bases outside the gene matches. In DNA, the CDR3 is TGTGCCAGCAGTGACGGACTAGGACGCACAGATACGCAGTATTTT. It is translated as CASSDGLGRTDTQYF.

For this clone: This same CDR3 is encoded by further DNA sequences in the sample. In DNA, the CDR3 is TGTGCCAGCAGCTTAGAGGGGGGGTCCTACAATGAGCAGTTCTTC. It encodes CASSLEGGSYNEQFF. V usage is TRBV7-9 and J usage is TRBJ2-1; D possibly corresponds to TRBD2 (7 bases). The CDR3 has 15 residues. CDR1 and CDR2 from the germline V gene are SEHNR and FQNEAQ (reference sequence). Trimming cost V 1 base and J 1 base, with 8 bases left between them.

The chain is built from TRBV2 and TRBJ1-4; 8 bases map to TRBD1. The V gene end was trimmed by 4 bases and the J gene end by 15 bases; junction bases not matched to a gene: 10. The germline CDR1 and CDR2 sequences are SNHLY and FYNNEI. The length of the CDR3 is 13 residues. The CDR3 reads CASSVQGARGVFF. Written as DNA, the CDR3 is TGTGCCAGCAGTGTTCAGGGGGCCCGCGGGGTGTTTTTT.

The V gene is TRBV25-1, the J gene TRBJ2-7; 14 bases are a match to TRBD2. Losses at the gene ends were 5 bases for V and 7 bases for J; bases not matched to a gene: 7. This CDR3 contains 15 residues. Germline CDR1 is MGHDK and CDR2 is SYGVNS. The CDR3 nucleotides are TGTGCCAGCAGTCCAAGGGGACTAGCGGGAGTTGAGCAGTACTTC. Translation gives CASSPRGLAGVEQYF.

As concerns this clone: The sample holds other DNA sequences that translate to the same CDR3. The rearrangement uses TRBV7-2 and TRBJ1-2, with TRBD1 as a possible D gene (5 bases). From germline, CDR1 is SGHTA and CDR2 FQGNSA. This CDR3 contains 13 residues. Trimming stripped 3 bases from V and 8 bases from J, with 13 bases between. CDR3 sequence reads: CASSFDRAGGYTF. CDR3 nucleotide sequence: TGTGCCAGCAGCTTTGACAGAGCTGGGGGCTACACCTTC.

The gene calls are TRBV27 and TRBJ2-1, with D unresolved. Germline loops: CDR1 MNHEY, CDR2 SMNVEV (reference sequence). V lost 0 bases to trimming and J lost 5 bases, with 5 bases between them. The CDR3 consists of 13 residues. The CDR3 loop is CASSLSANNEQFF. CDR3 sequence (DNA): TGTGCCAGCAGTTTATCGGCTAACAATGAGCAGTTCTTC.

This chain joins TRBV5-5 and TRBJ2-1; D possibly corresponds to TRBD1 (5 bases). CDR1 is SGHKS and CDR2 is YYEKEE in the germline V gene (reference sequence). V was cut by 4 bases and J by 4 bases, with 9 bases left in between. The CDR3 spans 13 residues. The CDR3 DNA reads TGTGCCAGCAGCCTGACAGAATACAATGAGCAGTTCTTC. Translating gives CASSLTEYNEQFF. The complete variable domain, with remaining parts taken from reference TRBV5-5 and TRBJ2-1, reads DAGVTQSPTHLIKTRGQQVTLRCSPISGHKSVSWYQQVLGQGPQFIFQYYEKEERGRGNFPDRFSARQFPNYSSELNVNALLLGDSALYLCASSLTEYNEQFFGPGTRLTVL.

The chain is built from TRBV4-1 and TRBJ1-2; D perhaps matches TRBD1 (6 bases). The ends were cut back, 0 bases at V and 3 bases at J, with 14 bases in the middle. The CDR3 is 16 residues long. Germline V lookup: CDR1 MGHRA, CDR2 YSYEKL. The CDR3 DNA sequence: TGCGCCAGCAGCCAAGATAATGCGGGGGCGCACTATGGCTACACCTTC. This translates into CASSQDNAGAHYGYTF.

V and J are TRBV7-2 and TRBJ2-1; 10 bases agree with TRBD1. The CDR3 runs to 15 residues. The germline V gene encodes CDR1 SGHTA and CDR2 FQGNSA. V shed 5 bases and J 4 bases; nucleotides not matched to a gene: 5. CDR3 coding DNA: TGTGCCAGCAGCGTTGGACAGGGGGGGTACAATGAGCAGTTCTTC. The encoded protein is CASSVGQGGYNEQFF.

The DNA of the CDR3 is TGCGCCAGCAGCTCTGCCGGGGGTACCTACGAGCAGTACTTC. It is translated as CASSSAGGTYEQYF. The gene calls are TRBV5-1 and TRBJ2-7; a weak D match, TRBD2 (6 bases). In germline, CDR1 is SGHRS, CDR2 YFSETQ. Deletions cut 3 bases from V and 2 bases from J, with 12 bases between. This CDR3 comprises 14 residues.

A note on this clone: Being one base from a much bigger clone, this may be a read error. The chain recombines TRBV6-1 with TRBJ1-1; TRBD1 might be the D (5 bases). Per the germline V gene, CDR1 is MNHNS and CDR2 is SASEGT. Trimming stripped 4 bases from V and 5 bases from J, with 17 bases between. The CDR3 is 15 residues long. CDR3 nucleotides: TGTGCCAGCAGTGTTGGGATTACAGGTTCGACTGAAGCTTTCTTT. The encoded protein is CASSVGITGSTEAFF.